Following are 30 T cell receptor beta chains from one sample sequenced in a study of shared clonotypes between healthy human individuals. The assay was immunoSEQ multiplex PCR, and TCRdb's table has in-frame clones only and misses some. The sample contains about 1 million clones, approximately 76% of which appear only once. Sample: memory CD4+ T cells sorted from blood. Indicated subset: CD45RA-negative fraction. These receptors were taken from a man aged 18 to 29 in good health.

The CDR3 spells CASTALGVSTGELFF. CDR3 bases: TGTGCCAGCACTGCCCTCGGGGTTTCTACCGGGGAGCTGTTTTTT. The rearrangement links TRBV7-9 to TRBJ2-2; D perhaps matches TRBD2 (5 bases). This CDR3 region has 15 residues. The germline CDR1 and CDR2 sequences are SEHNR and FQNEAQ (reference sequence). Trimming took 7 bases from V and 5 from J, leaving 17 bases between them.

The gene calls are TRBV5-4 and TRBJ1-1; a weak D match, TRBD1 (5 bases). Trimming cost V 3 bases and J 0 bases, with 15 bases left between them. The CDR3 is 16 residues long. The germline V gene encodes CDR1 SGHNT and CDR2 YYREEE (reference sequence). CDR3 bases: TGTGCCAGCAGCTCCGGGTGGGGGGGGATGAACACTGAAGCTTTCTTT. The encoded protein is CASSSGWGGMNTEAFF.

This clone was detected a few times. This sequence joins TRBV29-1 and TRBJ1-1; a weak D match, TRBD1 (5 bases). CDR1 SQVTM and CDR2 ANQGSEA come from the germline V gene. This CDR3 contains 12 residues. Trimming cost V 6 bases and J 3 bases, with 11 bases left between them. The DNA of the CDR3 is TGCAGCGTCTTGCGGGGCTACACTGAAGCTTTCTTT. Encoded protein: CSVLRGYTEAFF.

This clone was seen a handful of times. V gene TRBV30 combines with J gene TRBJ2-3; 7 bases are shared with TRBD1. The ends lost 5 bases at V and 2 bases at J; junction bases unmatched: 4. In germline, CDR1 is GTSNPN, CDR2 SVGIG (reference sequence). The CDR3 covers 13 residues. DNA for the CDR3: TGTGCCTGGGACAGGGAAGCCACAGATACGCAGTATTTT. Encoded protein: CAWDREATDTQYF.

This clone has just a few counts. The chain has TRBV28 and TRBJ2-7; D is unresolved. Germline CDR1 MDHEN, CDR2 SYDVKM. Trimming shortened V by 7 bases and J by 0 bases, and 13 bases separated the two germline ends. The CDR3 is made up of 14 amino acids. The CDR3 nucleotides are TGTGCCAGCACCCCTACACGGATCTCCTACGAGCAGTACTTC. Translated, it gives CASTPTRISYEQYF.

This clone was observed a handful of times. This chain joins TRBV5-1 and TRBJ1-2; D is possibly TRBD1 (6 bases). V was cut by 4 bases and J by 5 bases, with 24 bases left in between. The length of the CDR3 is 17 residues. Germline V lookup: CDR1 SGHRS, CDR2 YFSETQ. CDR3 DNA sequence: TGCGCCAGCAGCCGTCCCTCCATAGAGGGGGAACTATATGGCTACACCTTC. Translated, it gives CASSRPSIEGELYGYTF. The variable domain in full, completed from reference TRBV5-1 and TRBJ1-2, reads KAGVTQTPRYLIKTRGQQVTLSCSPISGHRSVSWYQQTPGQGLQFLFEYFSETQRNKGNFPGRFSGRQFSNSRSEMNVSTLELGDSALYLCASSRPSIEGELYGYTFGSGTRLTVV.

This clone appeared a single time. The chain has TRBV2 and TRBJ2-3; the D gene is possibly TRBD2 (7 bases). V was cut by 9 bases and J by 3 bases, with 13 bases left in between. Germline loops: CDR1 SNHLY, CDR2 FYNNEI. CDR3 size: 13 residues. The DNA of the CDR3 is TGTGCCAGGGGAGGGGGGAGAACAGATACGCAGTATTTT. Translation: CARGGGRTDTQYF.

This chain joins TRBV4-1 and TRBJ1-6, with D perhaps TRBD1 (5 bases). CDR3 size: 17 residues. Germline CDR1 MGHRA, CDR2 YSYEKL. Trimming cost V 0 bases and J 6 bases, with 15 bases left between them. The CDR3 DNA reads TGCGCCAGCAGCCAAGAGGTCCTTGGGGGTATTAATTCACCCCTCCACTTT. This gives the protein CASSQEVLGGINSPLHF.

The chain employs TRBV7-9 and TRBJ2-5; D may be TRBD2 (5 bases). Trimming stripped 0 bases from V and 6 bases from J, with 14 bases between. The germline V gene encodes CDR1 SEHNR and CDR2 FQNEAQ (reference sequence). The CDR3 length is 15 residues. The CDR3 DNA follows: TGTGCCAGCAGCTTAGCGGCCCTACTAGATCAGACCCAGTACTTC. Protein sequence: CASSLAALLDQTQYF.

CDR3 amino acids: CASSSRDKYYEQYF. For the CDR3, the DNA is TGTGCCAGCAGCAGCCGGGACAAGTACTACGAGCAGTACTTC. The chain links TRBV7-9 to TRBJ2-7; tentatively, D is TRBD1 (6 bases). Deletions cut 5 bases from V and 3 bases from J, with 14 bases between. Germline V gene sequence: CDR1 SEHNR, CDR2 FQNEAQ (reference sequence). CDR3 length: 14 amino acids. The full variable domain, in which reference TRBV7-9 and TRBJ2-7 provide the parts outside the CDR3, is DTGVSQNPRHKITKRGQNVTFRCDPISEHNRLYWYRQTLGQGPEFLTYFQNEAQLEKSRLLSDRFSAERPKGSFSTLEIQRTEQGDSAMYLCASSSRDKYYEQYFGPGTRLTVT.

The V call is TRBV7-8, the J call TRBJ2-2, with 9 positions matching TRBD1. Germline V gene lookup returns CDR1 SGHVS and CDR2 FQNEAQ. This CDR3 comprises 15 residues. V was pared by 5 bases and J by 6 bases, with 7 bases of the junction left unmatched. The CDR3 spells CASSLGTGSSGELFF. The DNA for the CDR3 is TGTGCCAGCAGCCTTGGGACAGGGAGTTCCGGGGAGCTGTTTTTT.

The chain joins TRBV19 to TRBJ1-5; a weak D match, TRBD1 (5 bases). The CDR3 runs 15 residues. V gave up 5 bases and J gave up 2 bases, with 13 bases separating them. Germline V gene sequence: CDR1 LNHDA, CDR2 SQIVND (reference sequence). CDR3 coding DNA: TGTGCCAGTAGTTCTGCCGGGACGGGCAATCAGCCCCAGCATTTT. It is translated as CASSSAGTGNQPQHF.

The DNA of the CDR3 is TGTGCCAGCAGTGAATGGGTAGGGAGGAATGGCTACACCTTC. This translates into CASSEWVGRNGYTF. The chain is built from TRBV2 and TRBJ1-2; D remains unclear. With 2 bases removed from V and 6 bases from J, the gap between germline ends came to 13 bases. Per germline, CDR1 SNHLY and CDR2 FYNNEI. This CDR3 comprises 14 residues.

In its sample, this clone was seen a few times. J is TRBJ2-5 and V is TRBV18, with D perhaps TRBD1 (5 bases). Germline V CDR1 and CDR2: KGHSH, LQKENI. V lost 5 bases, J lost 7 bases, and 8 bases lay in between. The CDR3 consists of 11 residues. CDR3 nucleotide sequence: TGTGCCAGCTCATCAAGGGGGACCCAGTACTTC. This encodes CASSSRGTQYF.

The V gene is TRBV29-1, the J gene TRBJ2-7, with TRBD2 as a possible D gene (5 bases). V was trimmed by 7 bases and J by 5 bases, leaving 24 bases between them. The CDR3 runs to 15 residues. Germline V gene data show CDR1 as SQVTM and CDR2 as ANQGSEA. CDR3 sequence (DNA): TGCAGCGACCACCGGGTTGGCCTGGGAGAGGACGAGCAGTACTTC. Protein product: CSDHRVGLGEDEQYF.

This rearrangement joins TRBV7-2 to TRBJ2-3; 9 nucleotides align to TRBD1. The CDR3 covers 17 residues. Germline-derived CDR1 and CDR2 are SGHTA and FQGNSA. The junction had 9 bases not matched to a gene; V was cut back by 4 bases and J by 1 base. CDR3 nucleotide sequence: TGTGCCAGCAGCTCCAGTTTCCGGGACAGGGGCACAGATACGCAGTATTTT. Its translation is CASSSSFRDRGTDTQYF.

This chain uses TRBV20-1 with TRBJ1-2; D remains unclear. Trimming took 3 bases from V and 4 from J, leaving 6 bases between them. Germline V gene data show CDR1 as DFQATT and CDR2 as SNEGSKA (reference sequence). CDR3 length: 11 amino acids. The CDR3 loop reads CSARARYGYTF. DNA for the CDR3: TGCAGTGCTAGGGCCCGCTATGGCTACACCTTC.

This clone was recorded many times. This chain connects TRBV11-3 to TRBJ2-7; D may be TRBD2 (5 bases). The V and J ends lost 4 bases and 5 bases respectively, with 12 bases between them. The CDR3 loop spans 13 amino acids. CDR1 SGHNT and CDR2 YENEEA come from the germline V gene. CDR3 region: CASSSTNGNEQYF. CDR3 DNA: TGTGCCAGCAGCTCCACTAACGGGAACGAGCAGTACTTC.

J is TRBJ2-5 and V is TRBV5-1; no firm D call. Germline V gene data show CDR1 as SGHRS and CDR2 as YFSETQ. V shed 5 bases and J shed 7 bases, with 15 bases lying between them. The CDR3 sequence is 13 residues long. CDR3 sequence: CASRQQQFTTQYF. The DNA of the CDR3 is TGCGCCAGCAGACAACAACAGTTCACGACCCAGTACTTC.

The V gene is TRBV25-1, the J gene TRBJ2-1, with TRBD2 as a possible D gene (6 bases). The V and J ends lost 4 bases and 4 bases respectively, with 17 bases between them. In germline, CDR1 is MGHDK, CDR2 SYGVNS. The CDR3 runs 16 residues. Here the CDR3 DNA reads TGTGCCAGCAGTGTCCGGGACTTCGTGAGGTACAATGAGCAGTTCTTC. This sequence encodes CASSVRDFVRYNEQFF.

Points on this clone: Other nucleotide sequences in the sample specify the same CDR3. The rearrangement uses TRBV7-6 and TRBJ2-5; D is uncertain. The germline V gene encodes CDR1 SGHVS and CDR2 FNYEAQ. V was shortened by 1 base and J by 1 base, with 4 bases between the two germline ends. The CDR3 totals 13 residues. The CDR3 reads CASSLGPQETQYF. CDR3 nucleotides: TGTGCCAGCAGCTTAGGTCCCCAAGAGACCCAGTACTTC.

With regard to this clone: This sample also contains other DNA sequences that code for the same CDR3. This chain uses TRBV11-2 with TRBJ1-6; possible D gene TRBD1, 5 bases. Germline V gene sequence: CDR1 SGHAT, CDR2 FQNNGV. Deletions cut 5 bases from V and 7 bases from J, with 12 bases between. The length of the CDR3 is 14 residues. In DNA, the CDR3 is TGTGCCAGCAGCCCAGGCGGGGGGAATTCACCCCTCCACTTT. It yields the protein CASSPGGGNSPLHF.

This clone has a single count. The chain links TRBV11-2 to TRBJ2-4, with 9 bases fitting TRBD2. V shed 1 base, J shed 8 bases, and the junction held 6 bases outside the gene matches. The germline gives CDR1 SGHAT, CDR2 FQNNGV. This CDR3 spans 15 amino acids. For the CDR3, the DNA is TGTGCCAGCAGCTTAGTCCCCCTAGCGGGATACATTCAGTACTTC. Protein sequence: CASSLVPLAGYIQYF.

This chain joins TRBV13 and TRBJ2-1, with TRBD2 matching over 13 bases. Germline assignment: CDR1 PRHDT and CDR2 FYEKMQ (reference sequence). The CDR3 is 20 amino acids. After removal of 0 bases from V and 3 bases from J, the junction contained 11 bases not matched to a gene. The CDR3 region is CASSLGPGTSGMRYYNEQFF. In DNA form, the CDR3 reads TGTGCCAGCAGCTTAGGCCCCGGGACTAGCGGGATGAGGTACTACAATGAGCAGTTCTTC.

This clone was detected a few times. The same CDR3 can be traced to other DNA sequences in this sample. The genes are TRBV29-1 and TRBJ2-7, with a tentative D call TRBD2 (5 bases). V gave up 4 bases and J gave up 3 bases, with 13 bases separating them. In germline, CDR1 is SQVTM, CDR2 ANQGSEA. The CDR3 totals 13 residues. DNA of the CDR3: TGCAGCGTTGTTTCGGACTCCGGCTACGAGCAGTACTTC. Translated: CSVVSDSGYEQYF.

The chain links TRBV5-1 to TRBJ2-1; TRBD2 agrees at 12 bases. Per the germline V gene, CDR1 is SGHRS and CDR2 is YFSETQ. CDR3 length: 15 amino acids. V trimming: 3 bases; J trimming: 5 bases; junction bases outside the gene matches: 3. CDR3: CASSSTSGSHNEQFF. The CDR3 DNA reads TGCGCCAGCAGCTCGACTAGCGGGAGCCACAATGAGCAGTTCTTC. Full variable domain (outside the CDR3, taken from reference TRBV5-1 and TRBJ2-1): KAGVTQTPRYLIKTRGQQVTLSCSPISGHRSVSWYQQTPGQGLQFLFEYFSETQRNKGNFPGRFSGRQFSNSRSEMNVSTLELGDSALYLCASSSTSGSHNEQFFGPGTRLTVL.

The sample holds one count of this clone. The chain couples TRBV29-1 to TRBJ2-5; D remains unclear. The V and J ends lost 3 bases and 10 bases respectively, with 9 bases between them. Germline V CDR1 and CDR2: SQVTM, ANQGSEA. The CDR3 has 10 residues. CDR3 in amino acids: CSVESGFQYF. The CDR3 region has the DNA TGCAGCGTTGAGAGTGGCTTCCAGTACTTC.

The gene calls are TRBV10-3 and TRBJ2-5, with 8 bases that match TRBD2. The CDR3 sequence is 15 residues long. The V gene's germline CDR1 is ENHRY and CDR2 SYGVKD. V lost 0 bases to trimming and J lost 2 bases; unmatched junction nucleotides: 2. CDR3 DNA sequence: TGTGCCATCAGTGAGTCGGGGACTAGGCAAGAGACCCAGTACTTC. Its translation: CAISESGTRQETQYF.

About this clone itself: Different DNA sequences within this sample yield the same CDR3. This chain uses TRBV25-1 with TRBJ2-3; D may be TRBD1 or TRBD2 (5 bases each). The CDR3 spans 13 residues. The germline V and J ends were trimmed by 5 bases and 0 bases, with 6 bases remaining between them. CDR1 MGHDK and CDR2 SYGVNS come from the germline V gene. This chain's CDR3 is CASSRDSTDTQYF. CDR3 DNA: TGTGCCAGCAGTAGGGACAGCACAGATACGCAGTATTTT.

This clone has just a few counts. The chain recombines TRBV30 with TRBJ1-1, with TRBD1 matching over 7 bases. With 3 bases clipped from V and 6 bases from J, the junction kept 13 bases outside the gene matches. There are 15 residues in the CDR3. Per germline, CDR1 GTSNPN and CDR2 SVGIG (reference sequence). In DNA, the CDR3 is TGTGCCTGGAGACAGGGGCCCGCGGAATCTTCTGAAGCTTTCTTT. Translating gives CAWRQGPAESSEAFF. The variable domain in full, completed from reference TRBV30 and TRBJ1-1, reads SQTIHQWPATLVQPVGSPLSLECTVEGTSNPNLYWYRQAAGRGLQLLFYSVGIGQISSEVPQNLSASRPQDRQFILSSKKLLLSDSGFYLCAWRQGPAESSEAFFGQGTRLTVV.